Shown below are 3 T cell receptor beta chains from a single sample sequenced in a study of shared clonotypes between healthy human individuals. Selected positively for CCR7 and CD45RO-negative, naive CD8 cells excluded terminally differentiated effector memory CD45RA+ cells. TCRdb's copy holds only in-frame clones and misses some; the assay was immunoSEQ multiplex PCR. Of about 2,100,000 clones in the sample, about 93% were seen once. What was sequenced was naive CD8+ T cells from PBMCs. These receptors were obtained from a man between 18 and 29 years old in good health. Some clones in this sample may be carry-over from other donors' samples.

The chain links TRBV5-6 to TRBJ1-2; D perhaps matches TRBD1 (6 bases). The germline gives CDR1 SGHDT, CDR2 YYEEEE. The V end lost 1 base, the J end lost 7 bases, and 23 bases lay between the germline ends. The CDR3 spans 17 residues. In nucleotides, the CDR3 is TGTGCCAGCAGCTTGCTTCGCCTGAACAGGGATTCAGGTGGCTACACCTTC. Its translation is CASSLLRLNRDSGGYTF.

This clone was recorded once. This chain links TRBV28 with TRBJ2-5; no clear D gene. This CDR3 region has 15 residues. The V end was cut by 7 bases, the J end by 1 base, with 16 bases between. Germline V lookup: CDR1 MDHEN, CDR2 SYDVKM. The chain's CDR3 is CASNLRAPAQETQYF. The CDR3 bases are TGTGCCAGCAACCTCCGGGCCCCAGCCCAAGAGACCCAGTACTTC.

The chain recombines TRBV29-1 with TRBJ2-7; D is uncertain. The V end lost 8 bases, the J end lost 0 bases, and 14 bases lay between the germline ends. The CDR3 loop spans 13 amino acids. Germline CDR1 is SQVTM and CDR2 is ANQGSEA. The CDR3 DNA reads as TGCAGCTTTGTCCCGGACGACTCCTACGAGCAGTACTTC. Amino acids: CSFVPDDSYEQYF.